This T cell receptor beta chain is drawn from a study of shared clonotypes between healthy human individuals. Study-level points and caveats: Naive CD4 clonotype sharing across a handful of donors was about 5.3%.

Some clones are missing from TCRdb's copy, which holds only in-frame ones; the method was immunoSEQ multiplex PCR. The sample gives nearly 750,000 clones, just under 75% of which show up once; under 2% is in the top ten. CDR3 size: 15 residues. The V end lost 2 bases, the J end lost 7 bases, and 14 bases lay between the germline ends. Germline CDR1 is MDHEN and CDR2 is SYDVKM. Turning to this clone: Its target is not known.

The chain employs TRBV28 and TRBJ1-4, with a weak D call TRBD1 (6 bases). The TCR comes from a woman between 25 and 40 years old in good health. Source material: memory CD4+ T cells sorted from blood. The subset denotes: CD45RA-negative fraction. CDR3 nucleotide sequence: TGTGCCAGCAGTTTACCGAACAGGGAGGGTGAAAAACTGTTTTTT. Translating it yields CASSLPNREGEKLFF.